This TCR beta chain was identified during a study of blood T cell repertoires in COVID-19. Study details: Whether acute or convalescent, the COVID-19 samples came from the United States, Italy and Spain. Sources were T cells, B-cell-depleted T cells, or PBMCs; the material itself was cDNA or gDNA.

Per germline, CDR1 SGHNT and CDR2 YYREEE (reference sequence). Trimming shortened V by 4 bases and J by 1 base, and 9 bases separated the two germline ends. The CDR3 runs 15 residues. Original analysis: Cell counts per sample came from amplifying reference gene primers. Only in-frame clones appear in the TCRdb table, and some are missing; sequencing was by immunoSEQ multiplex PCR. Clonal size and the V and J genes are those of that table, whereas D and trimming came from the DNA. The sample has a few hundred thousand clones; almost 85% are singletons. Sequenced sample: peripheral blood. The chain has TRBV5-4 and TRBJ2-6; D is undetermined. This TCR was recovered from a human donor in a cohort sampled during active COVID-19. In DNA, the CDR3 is TGTGCCAGCAGCCCAACTGTGTCTGGGGCCAACGTCCTGACTTTC. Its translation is CASSPTVSGANVLTF.